Listed below are T cell receptor beta chains from one sample, sequenced in a study of T cell changes during pregnancy in multiple sclerosis. Only in-frame clones appear in the TCRdb table, and some are missing; sequencing was by immunoSEQ multiplex PCR. Of approximately 70,000 clones in the sample, more than 90% were seen once. The input for sequencing was peripheral blood, taken in the first trimester of pregnancy. These receptors came from a female donor with multiple sclerosis, enrolled in a pregnancy study. Each CDR3 is given with its conserved first and last residue. D genes are given only for firm matches. The size entry is marked missing in some rows and otherwise reads once, few, many or a size class.

d_call	v_call	j_call	clone_size	cdr3_aa	cdr3_nt
NA	TRBV28	TRBJ1-1	NA	CASITLRMNTEAFF	TGTGCCAGCATTACCCTGAGGATGAACACTGAAGCTTTCTTT
NA	TRBV30	TRBJ2-2	NA	CAWSGLEGGELFF	TGTGCCTGGAGTGGACTGGAGGGCGGGGAGCTGTTTTTT
TRBD1	TRBV30	TRBJ2-5	NA	CAWSGAPGGAKTQYF	TGTGCCTGGAGTGGCGCCCCAGGGGGCGCGAAGACCCAGTACTTC
TRBD1	TRBV5-1	TRBJ1-4	NA	CASSLDRTGEEKLFF	TGCGCCAGCAGCTTGGATCGGACAGGGGAGGAAAAACTGTTTTTT
NA	TRBV4-1	TRBJ2-7	NA	CASSQAEAPYEQYF	TGCGCCAGCAGCCAAGCGGAGGCCCCCTACGAGCAGTACTTC
NA	TRBV27	TRBJ1-1	NA	CASSHPQGRNTEAFF	TGTGCCAGCAGTCACCCCCAAGGGAGGAACACTGAAGCTTTCTTT
NA	TRBV7-6	TRBJ1-5	NA	CASSLDPGNQPQHF	TGTGCCAGCAGCTTAGATCCGGGGAATCAGCCCCAGCATTTT
TRBD1	TRBV2	TRBJ2-6	NA	CASSPDTTGTAGANVLTF	TGTGCCAGCAGCCCCGACACGACAGGGACGGCCGGGGCCAACGTCCTGACTTTC
NA	TRBV15	TRBJ1-1	NA	CATSRDTWTETEAFF	TGTGCCACCAGCAGAGATACCTGGACAGAGACTGAAGCTTTCTTT
NA	TRBV4-1	TRBJ1-4	NA	CASSPLTGASEKLFF	TGCGCCAGCAGCCCGCTGACAGGAGCCTCTGAAAAACTGTTTTTT
NA	TRBV5-1	TRBJ2-3	NA	CASSLGTYSTDTQYF	TGCGCCAGCAGCTTGGGGACTTACTCCACAGATACGCAGTATTTT
TRBD2	TRBV5-6	TRBJ2-5	NA	CASSLVDLAGGIQETQYF	TGTGCCAGCAGCTTGGTTGACCTAGCGGGAGGTATTCAAGAGACCCAGTACTTC
NA	TRBV25-1	TRBJ2-7	few	CASSRGATLVQYF	TGTGCCAGTAGCCGGGGAGCCACACTAGTGCAGTACTTC
TRBD2	TRBV9	TRBJ2-1	once	CASSPGLAVGEQFF	TGTGCCAGCAGCCCGGGACTAGCGGTTGGTGAGCAGTTCTTC